This T cell receptor beta chain was identified in a study of T cells in Graves' hyperthyroidism and ophthalmopathy. Whole-study context: Initial diagnosis, before any treatment, was when peripheral blood was collected.

Study-level points and caveats: Also found in blood were most expanded thyroid clonotypes above 0.001.

RNA transcripts gave rise to amplified TCR beta CDR3 regions. In the first-round RT-PCR of the TCR CDR3, the HTBI primer set was used. TCRdb called the multiplex PCR reads again in MiXCR, with one record for every CDR3 protein. This table has about 200,000 distinct CDR3 sequences, approximately 16% appearing once. This clonotype was seen only a few times. Its antigen is still unknown. Patients counted as stable if ophthalmopathy did not develop within 18 months. Clinical symptoms, serum thyroxine and TRAb, thyroid ultrasound and orbital computed tomography together formed the diagnostic basis. This CDR3 has 13 amino acids. Trimming shortened V by 5 bases and J by 3 bases, and 8 bases separated the two germline ends. CDR1 and CDR2 from the germline V gene are MNHEY and SMNVEV (reference sequence).

The source material was blood. The TCR was taken from a man aged 35 to 55 with Graves' hyperthyroidism. This rearrangement joins TRBV27 to TRBJ1-5; no definite D call. CDR3 bases: TGTGCCAGCAGTCAACAGTACAATCAGCCCCAGCATTTT. It codes for CASSQQYNQPQHF.